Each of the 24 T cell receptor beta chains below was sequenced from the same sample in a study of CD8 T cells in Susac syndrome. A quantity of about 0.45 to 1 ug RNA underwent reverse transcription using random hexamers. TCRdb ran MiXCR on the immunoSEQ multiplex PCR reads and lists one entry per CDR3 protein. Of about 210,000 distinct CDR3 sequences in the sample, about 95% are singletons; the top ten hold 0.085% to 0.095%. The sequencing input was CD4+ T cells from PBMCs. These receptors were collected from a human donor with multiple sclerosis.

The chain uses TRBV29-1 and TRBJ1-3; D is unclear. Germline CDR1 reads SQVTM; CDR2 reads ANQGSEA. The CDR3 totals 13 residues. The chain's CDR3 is CEAKPFPGNTIYF. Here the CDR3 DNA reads TGCGAGGCCAAGCCCTTTCCTGGAAACACCATATATTTT.

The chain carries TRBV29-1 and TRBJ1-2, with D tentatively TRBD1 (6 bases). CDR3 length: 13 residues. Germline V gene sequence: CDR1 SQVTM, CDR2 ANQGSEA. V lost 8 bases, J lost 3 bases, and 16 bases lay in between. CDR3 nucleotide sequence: TGCAGCCTCGACCCCTCAGGGGACTATGGCTACACCTTC. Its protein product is CSLDPSGDYGYTF.

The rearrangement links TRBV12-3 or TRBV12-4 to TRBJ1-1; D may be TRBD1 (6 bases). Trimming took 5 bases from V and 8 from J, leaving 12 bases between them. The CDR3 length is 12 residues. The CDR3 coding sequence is TGTGCCAGCAGTCCGAGGACAGTAGAAGCTTTCTTT. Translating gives CASSPRTVEAFF.

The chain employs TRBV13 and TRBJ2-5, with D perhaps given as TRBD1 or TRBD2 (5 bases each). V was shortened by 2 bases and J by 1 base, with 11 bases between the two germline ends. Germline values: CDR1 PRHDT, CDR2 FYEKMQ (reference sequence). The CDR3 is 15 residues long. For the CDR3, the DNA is TGTGCCAGCAGCTTAACTGGGACCCTCCAAGAGACCCAGTACTTC. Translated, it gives CASSLTGTLQETQYF.

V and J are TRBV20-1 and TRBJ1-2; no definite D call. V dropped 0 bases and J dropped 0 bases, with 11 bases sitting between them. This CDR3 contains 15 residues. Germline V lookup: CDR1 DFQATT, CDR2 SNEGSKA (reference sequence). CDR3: CSAREPGRTNYGYTF. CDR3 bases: TGCAGTGCTAGAGAACCAGGCCGAACTAACTATGGCTACACCTTC.

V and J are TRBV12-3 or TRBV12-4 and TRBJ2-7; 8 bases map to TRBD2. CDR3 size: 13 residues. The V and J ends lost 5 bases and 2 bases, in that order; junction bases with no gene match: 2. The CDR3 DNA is TGTGCCAGCAGTGCGGGACTAGCCTACGAGCAGTACTTC. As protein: CASSAGLAYEQYF.

CDR3: CASSETADIHEQFF. In nucleotides, the CDR3 is TGTGCCAGCAGTGAGACCGCCGACATTCATGAGCAGTTCTTC. The V call is TRBV6-1, the J call TRBJ2-1; D is unresolved. Trimming removed 3 bases from V and 8 bases from J, with 14 bases in between. CDR1 and CDR2 from the germline V gene are MNHNS and SASEGT. The CDR3 has 14 residues.

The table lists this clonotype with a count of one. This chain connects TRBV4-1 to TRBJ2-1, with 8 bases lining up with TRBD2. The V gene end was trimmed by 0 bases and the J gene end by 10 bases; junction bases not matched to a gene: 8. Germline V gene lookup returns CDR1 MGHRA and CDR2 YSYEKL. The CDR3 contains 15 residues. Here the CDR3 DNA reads TGCGCCAGCAGCCAAGAAGAGCTAGCGGGCGGCGAGCAGTTCTTC. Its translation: CASSQEELAGGEQFF.

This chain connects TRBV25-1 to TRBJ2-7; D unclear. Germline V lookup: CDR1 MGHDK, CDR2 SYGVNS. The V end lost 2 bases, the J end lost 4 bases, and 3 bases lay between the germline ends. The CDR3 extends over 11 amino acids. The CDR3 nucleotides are TGTGCCAGCAGTGAAGGGTACGAGCAGTACTTC. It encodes CASSEGYEQYF.

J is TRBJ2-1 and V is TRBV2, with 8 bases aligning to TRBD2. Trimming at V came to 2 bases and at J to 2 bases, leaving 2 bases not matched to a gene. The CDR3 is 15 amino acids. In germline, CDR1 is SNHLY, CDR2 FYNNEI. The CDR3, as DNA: TGTGCCAGCAGTGAAAGGCGGGGGGCCTACAATGAGCAGTTCTTC. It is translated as CASSERRGAYNEQFF.

CDR3 DNA sequence: TGTGCCACCAGCAGGGGGGACTACTCGGACGAGCAGTACTTC. Translation gives CATSRGDYSDEQYF. The gene calls are TRBV15 and TRBJ2-7, with 7 bases fitting TRBD2. The CDR3 sequence is 14 residues long. V was clipped by 3 bases and J by 5 bases; unmatched bases: 7. The germline gives CDR1 LNHNV, CDR2 YYDKDF (reference sequence).

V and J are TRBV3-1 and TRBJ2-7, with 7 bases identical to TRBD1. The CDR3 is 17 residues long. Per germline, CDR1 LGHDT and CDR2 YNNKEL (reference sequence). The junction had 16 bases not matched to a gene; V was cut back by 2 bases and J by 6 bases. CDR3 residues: CASSQQKPRRGNVEQYF. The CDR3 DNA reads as TGTGCCAGCAGCCAACAAAAGCCCCGCAGGGGGAACGTCGAGCAGTACTTC.

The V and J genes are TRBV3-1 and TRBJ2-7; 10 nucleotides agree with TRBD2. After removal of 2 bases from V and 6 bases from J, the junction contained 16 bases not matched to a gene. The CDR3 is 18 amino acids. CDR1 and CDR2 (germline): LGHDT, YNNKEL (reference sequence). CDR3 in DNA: TGTGCCAGCAGCCAACGTTTCGGGGTAGCGGGAGGCGGCCTCGAGCAGTACTTC. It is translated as CASSQRFGVAGGGLEQYF.

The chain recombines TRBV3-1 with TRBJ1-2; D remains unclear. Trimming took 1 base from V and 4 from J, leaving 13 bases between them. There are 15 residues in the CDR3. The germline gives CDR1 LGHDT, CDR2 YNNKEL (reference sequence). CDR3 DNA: TGTGCCAGCAGCCAAGGAATCGTGGAGTCCTATGGCTACACCTTC. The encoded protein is CASSQGIVESYGYTF. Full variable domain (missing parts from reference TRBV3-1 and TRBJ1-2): DTAVSQTPKYLVTQMGNDKSIKCEQNLGHDTMYWYKQDSKKFLKIMFSYNNKELIINETVPNRFSPKSPDKAHLNLHINSLELGDSAVYFCASSQGIVESYGYTFGSGTRLTVV.

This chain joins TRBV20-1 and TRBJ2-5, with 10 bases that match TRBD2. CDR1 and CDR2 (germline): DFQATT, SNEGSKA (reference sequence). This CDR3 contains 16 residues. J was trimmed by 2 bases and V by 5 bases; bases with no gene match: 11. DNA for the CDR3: TGCAGTGCTTACCGGACTAGCGGACAACTGCAAGAGACCCAGTACTTC. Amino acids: CSAYRTSGQLQETQYF.

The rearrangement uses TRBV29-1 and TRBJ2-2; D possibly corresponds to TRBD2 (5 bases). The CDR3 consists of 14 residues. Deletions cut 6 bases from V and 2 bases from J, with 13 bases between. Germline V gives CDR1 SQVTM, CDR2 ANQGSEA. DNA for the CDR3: TGCAGCGTCGAAATGAGGGTAAACACCGGGGAGCTGTTTTTT. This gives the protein CSVEMRVNTGELFF.

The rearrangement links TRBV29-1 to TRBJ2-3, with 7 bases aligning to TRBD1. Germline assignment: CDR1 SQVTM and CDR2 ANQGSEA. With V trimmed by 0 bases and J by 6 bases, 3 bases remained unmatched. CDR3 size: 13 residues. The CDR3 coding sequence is TGCAGCGTTGAAGAGCAACAGGGGGATACGCAGTATTTT. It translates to CSVEEQQGDTQYF.

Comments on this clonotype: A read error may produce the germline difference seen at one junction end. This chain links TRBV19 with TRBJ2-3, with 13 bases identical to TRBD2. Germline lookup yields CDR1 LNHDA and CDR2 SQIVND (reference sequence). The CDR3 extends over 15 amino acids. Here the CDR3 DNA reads TGTGCCAGTAGTCCGGGGACTAGCGGGACAGTTACGCAGTATTTT. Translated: CASSPGTSGTVTQYF.

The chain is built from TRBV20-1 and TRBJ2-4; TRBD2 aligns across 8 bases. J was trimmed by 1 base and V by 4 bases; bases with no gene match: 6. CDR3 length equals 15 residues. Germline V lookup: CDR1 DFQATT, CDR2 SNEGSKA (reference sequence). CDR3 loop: CSATKRERAKNIQYF. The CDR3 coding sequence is TGCAGTGCTACGAAGCGGGAGCGCGCCAAAAACATTCAGTACTTC.

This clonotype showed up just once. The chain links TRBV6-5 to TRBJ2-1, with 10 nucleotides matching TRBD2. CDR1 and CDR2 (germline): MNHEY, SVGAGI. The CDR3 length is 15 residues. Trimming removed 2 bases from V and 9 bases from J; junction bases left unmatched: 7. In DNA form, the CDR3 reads TGTGCCAGCAGTTACGGGCTAGCGGGAGAGGGTGAGCAGTTCTTC. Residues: CASSYGLAGEGEQFF.

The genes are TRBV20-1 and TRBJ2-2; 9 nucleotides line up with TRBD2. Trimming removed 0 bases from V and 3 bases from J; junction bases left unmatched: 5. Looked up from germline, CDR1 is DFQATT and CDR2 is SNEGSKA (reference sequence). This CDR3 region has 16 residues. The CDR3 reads CSARDVSGSYTGELFF. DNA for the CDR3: TGCAGTGCTAGAGATGTTAGCGGGAGTTACACCGGGGAGCTGTTTTTT.

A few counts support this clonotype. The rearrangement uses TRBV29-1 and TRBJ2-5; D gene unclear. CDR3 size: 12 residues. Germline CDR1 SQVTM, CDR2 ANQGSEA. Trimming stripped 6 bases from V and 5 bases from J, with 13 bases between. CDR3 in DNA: TGCAGCGTCCCGGCTGGGTTGGAGACCCAGTACTTC. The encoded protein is CSVPAGLETQYF.

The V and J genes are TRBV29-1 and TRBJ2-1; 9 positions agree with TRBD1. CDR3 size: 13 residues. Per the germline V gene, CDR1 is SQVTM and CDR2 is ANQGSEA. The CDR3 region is CTGERGQGNEQFF. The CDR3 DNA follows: TGCACGGGAGAAAGGGGACAGGGTAATGAGCAGTTCTTC.

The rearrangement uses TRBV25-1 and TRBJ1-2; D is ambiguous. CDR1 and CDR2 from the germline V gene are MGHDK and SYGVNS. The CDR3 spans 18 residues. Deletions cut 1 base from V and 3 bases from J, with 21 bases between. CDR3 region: CASSESLSALVDYYGYTF. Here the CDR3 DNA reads TGTGCCAGCAGTGAATCCTTGTCGGCTCTAGTCGACTACTATGGCTACACCTTC.